These 20 T cell receptor beta chains were sequenced from one sample in a study of Ad26.COV2.S vaccination and SARS-CoV-2 variants. Treatment: approximately 18 received Ad26.COV2.S at low or high dose, single or two shots; roughly 5 received placebo; per-sample allocation not given. Material that was analyzed had been drawn on day 63 after the first vaccine or placebo injection. TCRdb keeps only in-frame clones here, not all; method: immunoSEQ multiplex PCR. Here the sample spans around 300,000 clones, roughly 88% being singletons. The source material was peripheral blood, sampled in a trial of Ad26.COV2.S vaccine versus placebo. The receptors shown here come from a person between 18 and 59 years old who received the Ad26.COV2.S COVID-19 vaccine or a placebo.

This chain connects TRBV7-8 to TRBJ2-7; 9 nucleotides line up with TRBD1. V gave up 6 bases and J gave up 3 bases; unmatched junction bases: 6. This CDR3 is built from 14 residues. Germline CDR1 is SGHVS and CDR2 is FQNEAQ. The chain's CDR3 is CASSIGTGNYEQYV. The CDR3 nucleotides read TGTGCCAGCAGTATCGGGACAGGGAACTACGAGCAGTACGTC.

V and J are TRBV27 and TRBJ1-2, with D possibly TRBD1 on 5 matching bases. The germline gives CDR1 MNHEY, CDR2 SMNVEV (reference sequence). The CDR3 extends over 13 amino acids. V was pared by 4 bases and J by 8 bases, with 14 bases between. The CDR3 DNA reads TGTGCCAGCAGTTCTTTGGGGCTGGGCGGCTACACCTTC. This encodes CASSSLGLGGYTF.

The J gene is TRBJ2-7, the V gene TRBV19; possibly TRBD1 for D (6 bases). The V end was cut by 4 bases, the J end by 4 bases, with 11 bases between. CDR3 length: 13 residues. The V gene's germline CDR1 is LNHDA and CDR2 SQIVND (reference sequence). The CDR3, as DNA: TGTGCCAGTAGTACAGGGGCGGCGTACGAGCAGTACTTC. It codes for CASSTGAAYEQYF.

V and J are TRBV2 and TRBJ1-1; TRBD1 aligns across 7 bases. CDR1 SNHLY and CDR2 FYNNEI come from the germline V gene. J lost 2 bases, V lost 6 bases, and 9 bases had no gene match. This CDR3 spans 15 amino acids. CDR3 amino acids: CASSLSRTGNTEAFF. The CDR3, as DNA: TGTGCCAGCAGCTTATCCAGGACAGGCAACACTGAAGCTTTCTTT. Based on the CDR3 plus reference TRBV2 and TRBJ1-1, the full variable domain is EPEVTQTPSHQVTQMGQEVILRCVPISNHLYFYWYRQILGQKVEFLVSFYNNEISEKSEIFDDQFSVERPDGSNFTLKIRSTKLEDSAMYFCASSLSRTGNTEAFFGQGTRLTVV.

This clone showed up just once. The genes are TRBV29-1 and TRBJ2-3, with unresolved D. Trimming shortened V by 6 bases and J by 0 bases, and 10 bases separated the two germline ends. CDR3 length: 13 amino acids. Germline V CDR1 and CDR2: SQVTM, ANQGSEA. The CDR3 is CSVEPYSTDTQYF. CDR3 sequence (DNA): TGCAGCGTGGAGCCCTACAGCACAGATACGCAGTATTTT.

The chain carries TRBV19 and TRBJ2-4, with TRBD1 matching over 7 bases. The ends lost 6 bases at V and 1 base at J; junction bases unmatched: 9. The CDR3 consists of 16 residues. The germline V gene has CDR1 LNHDA and CDR2 SQIVND (reference sequence). The DNA of the CDR3 is TGTGCCAGTAGCACCGCCGGCAGGGGGGCCAAAAACATTCAGTACTTC. Its protein product is CASSTAGRGAKNIQYF.

This chain links TRBV7-2 with TRBJ2-3; TRBD2 matches at 8 bases. The germline gives CDR1 SGHTA, CDR2 FQGNSA. The CDR3 runs 16 residues. Unmatched junction bases numbered 8, after V lost 2 bases and J lost 4 bases. The CDR3 DNA is TGTGCCAGCAGCTTAAGGGCGGGAGGTTGGTCAGATACGCAGTATTTT. Protein: CASSLRAGGWSDTQYF.

The chain links TRBV13 to TRBJ2-5, with D hard to call. Germline assignment: CDR1 PRHDT and CDR2 FYEKMQ (reference sequence). Trimming stripped 8 bases from V and 2 bases from J, with 12 bases between. The CDR3 spans 13 residues. The CDR3 region is CASQQGQQETQYF. The DNA for the CDR3 is TGTGCCAGCCAACAAGGGCAGCAAGAGACCCAGTACTTC.

The chain combines TRBV30 with TRBJ1-3; D is possibly TRBD1 (5 bases). The V end was cut by 4 bases, the J end by 0 bases, with 10 bases between. CDR3 length equals 14 residues. In germline, CDR1 is GTSNPN, CDR2 SVGIG (reference sequence). CDR3 DNA sequence: TGTGCCTGGATGGAGGGGACCTCTGGAAACACCATATATTTT. Protein sequence: CAWMEGTSGNTIYF. The full variable domain, with the rest looked up from reference TRBV30 and TRBJ1-3, is SQTIHQWPATLVQPVGSPLSLECTVEGTSNPNLYWYRQAAGRGLQLLFYSVGIGQISSEVPQNLSASRPQDRQFILSSKKLLLSDSGFYLCAWMEGTSGNTIYFGEGSWLTVV.

On this clone: This same CDR3 is encoded by further DNA sequences in the sample. The chain joins TRBV15 to TRBJ2-5; unclear D gene. Germline V gene lookup returns CDR1 LNHNV and CDR2 YYDKDF (reference sequence). The CDR3 length is 12 residues. V dropped 1 base and J dropped 5 bases, with 5 bases sitting between them. DNA of the CDR3: TGTGCCACCAGCAGAGTGACGGAGACCCAGTACTTC. It is translated as CATSRVTETQYF.

V usage is TRBV7-2 and J usage is TRBJ2-3; 11 positions match TRBD2. After removal of 2 bases from V and 3 bases from J, the junction contained 1 base not matched to a gene. The CDR3 is made up of 15 amino acids. In germline, CDR1 is SGHTA, CDR2 FQGNSA. CDR3: CASSLWTSGTDTQYF. CDR3 nucleotide sequence: TGTGCCAGCAGCTTATGGACTAGCGGGACAGATACGCAGTATTTT. Filled out from reference TRBV7-2 and TRBJ2-3, the complete variable domain reads GAGVSQSPSNKVTEKGKDVELRCDPISGHTALYWYRQSLGQGLEFLIYFQGNSAPDKSGLPSDRFSAERTGGSVSTLTIQRTQQEDSAVYLCASSLWTSGTDTQYFGPGTRLTVL.

In this sample, this clone turned up once. V usage is TRBV30 and J usage is TRBJ1-2, with 10 bases aligning to TRBD1. With V trimmed by 3 bases and J by 4 bases, 11 bases remained unmatched. Germline V gives CDR1 GTSNPN, CDR2 SVGIG (reference sequence). The CDR3 runs to 16 residues. The CDR3 here is CAWSRSDRGLGYGYTF. The CDR3 coding sequence is TGTGCCTGGAGCCGATCCGACAGGGGGCTTGGCTATGGCTACACCTTC.

The chain links TRBV19 to TRBJ2-3, with D hard to call. The CDR3 covers 14 residues. CDR1 and CDR2 (germline): LNHDA, SQIVND (reference sequence). Trimming took 2 bases from V and 2 from J, leaving 8 bases between them. CDR3 region: CASSITLPTDTQYF. The DNA for the CDR3 is TGTGCCAGTAGTATAACGCTGCCCACAGATACGCAGTATTTT.

The V and J genes are TRBV9 and TRBJ2-3; the D is unclear. Germline V gene data show CDR1 as SGDLS and CDR2 as YYNGEE. Trimming pared 0 bases from V and 5 bases from J, leaving 4 bases between. The CDR3 has 12 residues. The CDR3 spells CASSVVLDTQYF. The CDR3 DNA follows: TGTGCCAGCAGCGTAGTTCTAGATACGCAGTATTTT.

The chain employs TRBV4-3 and TRBJ2-1; 7 bases line up with TRBD1. V was clipped by 3 bases and J by 6 bases; unmatched bases: 11. The CDR3 extends over 16 amino acids. Germline CDR1 and CDR2: LGHNA and YSLEER. The CDR3 region is CASSHIDRVAFNEQFF. The CDR3, as DNA: TGCGCCAGCAGCCACATAGACAGGGTGGCCTTCAATGAGCAGTTCTTC.

The chain is built from TRBV5-1 and TRBJ2-5; D possibly uses TRBD1 or TRBD2 (6 bases each). There are 14 residues in the CDR3. Germline V gives CDR1 SGHRS, CDR2 YFSETQ. Trimming left V 7 bases short and J 5 bases short, with 18 bases between. CDR3 DNA sequence: TGCGCCAGCCGAAAACGGGGGCCCTGGGAGACCCAGTACTTC. It translates to CASRKRGPWETQYF.

The chain combines TRBV7-9 with TRBJ1-5; D may be TRBD1 (5 bases). This CDR3 comprises 15 residues. V lost 7 bases and J 0 bases, leaving 13 bases between the germline ends. Germline V lookup: CDR1 SEHNR, CDR2 FQNEAQ (reference sequence). The CDR3 region is CASTGGAYSNQPQHF. The CDR3 coding sequence is TGTGCCAGCACGGGGGGTGCCTATAGCAATCAGCCCCAGCATTTT.

In this sample, this clone turned up once. The chain carries TRBV7-3 and TRBJ1-2; 7 bases map to TRBD1. The CDR3 sequence is 13 residues long. V shed 2 bases, J shed 7 bases, and the junction held 4 bases outside the gene matches. The germline V gene encodes CDR1 SGHTA and CDR2 FQGTGA. The CDR3 sequence is CASSLATGVGYTF. CDR3 in DNA: TGTGCCAGCAGCTTAGCTACAGGGGTTGGCTACACCTTC.

The CDR3 nucleotides read TGTGCCAGCAGTCTTACCGGGACAGGGGTGGGTTTCTTT. Protein: CASSLTGTGVGFF. This rearrangement joins TRBV9 to TRBJ1-1; TRBD1 aligns across 10 bases. Germline assignment: CDR1 SGDLS and CDR2 YYNGEE. The length of the CDR3 is 13 residues. V dropped 5 bases and J dropped 13; count of bases not matched to a gene: 11.

This sequence joins TRBV27 and TRBJ1-1; 7 bases line up with TRBD1. After removal of 6 bases from V and 2 bases from J, the junction contained 9 bases not matched to a gene. The CDR3 covers 15 residues. Per the germline V gene, CDR1 is MNHEY and CDR2 is SMNVEV (reference sequence). CDR3 residues: CASSPRGVINTEAFF. CDR3 coding DNA: TGTGCCAGCAGCCCCAGGGGGGTTATCAACACTGAAGCTTTCTTT.